The sequence of this T cell receptor (beta chain) was determined in a study of identifying expanded T cells in peripheral blood. Overall study results and limits: Approximately two-week clone count variance significantly increased as total template count grew. Over approximately two and four weeks, about 15 and 19 clones changed, versus around 1.1 between replicates.

Sequenced by immunoSEQ multiplex PCR; TCRdb stores in-frame clones only, minus some. In the table there are 60,000 or so clones, about four fifths of which are singletons. The V gene lost 7 bases and the J gene lost 9 bases, with 20 bases spanning the gap. The CDR3 is 14 amino acids. Germline CDR1 and CDR2: SGHKS and YYEKEE (reference sequence). Collection occurred without any documented infections or immune events in donors. Comments on this clone: No antigen is known for it.

The specimen was blood. The TCR originated in a person aged 18 to 70 in good health. The chain carries TRBV5-5 and TRBJ1-5; the D is unclear. The chain's CDR3 is CASSDGPLFPPQHF. CDR3 nucleotides: TGTGCCAGCTCCGACGGGCCCCTCTTCCCGCCCCAGCATTTT.